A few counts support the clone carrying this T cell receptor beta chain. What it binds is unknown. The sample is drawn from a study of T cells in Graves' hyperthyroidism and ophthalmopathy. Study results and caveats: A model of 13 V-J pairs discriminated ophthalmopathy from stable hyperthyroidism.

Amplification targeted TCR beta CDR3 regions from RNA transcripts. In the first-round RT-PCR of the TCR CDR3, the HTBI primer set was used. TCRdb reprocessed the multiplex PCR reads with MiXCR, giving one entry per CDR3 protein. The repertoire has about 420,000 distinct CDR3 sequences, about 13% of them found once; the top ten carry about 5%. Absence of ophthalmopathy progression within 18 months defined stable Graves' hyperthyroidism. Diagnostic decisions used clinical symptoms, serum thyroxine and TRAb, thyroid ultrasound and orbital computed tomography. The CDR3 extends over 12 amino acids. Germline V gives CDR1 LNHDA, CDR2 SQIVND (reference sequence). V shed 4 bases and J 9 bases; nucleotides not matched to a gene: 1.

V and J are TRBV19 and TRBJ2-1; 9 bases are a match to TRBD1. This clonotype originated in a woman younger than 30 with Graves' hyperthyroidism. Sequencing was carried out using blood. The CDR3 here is CASSNRGLEQFF. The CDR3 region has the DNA TGTGCCAGTAGTAACAGGGGGCTTGAGCAGTTCTTC. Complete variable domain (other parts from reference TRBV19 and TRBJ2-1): DGGITQSPKYLFRKEGQNVTLSCEQNLNHDAMYWYRQDPGQGLRLIYYSQIVNDFQKGDIAEGYSVSREKKESFPLTVTSAQKNPTAFYLCASSNRGLEQFFGPGTRLTVL.